Following are 29 T cell receptor beta chains from one sample sequenced in a study of blood T cell repertoires in COVID-19. The method was immunoSEQ multiplex PCR; TCRdb's version includes in-frame clones alone and lacks a portion of them. The table lists about 210,000 clones, roughly four fifths of them singletons, with about an eighth in the top ten. Source material: peripheral blood. The receptors shown here come from a woman aged 40 to 49 with acute or convalescent COVID-19.

This chain links TRBV4-1 with TRBJ2-4; the match to TRBD2 covers 9 bases. The V gene end was trimmed by 4 bases and the J gene end by 8 bases; junction bases not matched to a gene: 12. Germline CDR1 reads MGHRA; CDR2 reads YSYEKL. The CDR3 is 16 residues long. The CDR3 DNA is TGCGCCAGCAGCCCCATGGGGGCGGGAGGGCCTGACATTCAGTACTTC. Translation: CASSPMGAGGPDIQYF.

The chain employs TRBV5-1 and TRBJ2-5; D is perhaps TRBD1 (5 bases). This CDR3 contains 16 residues. Germline assignment: CDR1 SGHRS and CDR2 YFSETQ. V shed 0 bases and J shed 0 bases, with 12 bases lying between them. CDR3 amino acids: CASSLVGAGYQETQYF. The CDR3 bases are TGCGCCAGCAGCTTGGTAGGGGCAGGGTACCAAGAGACCCAGTACTTC. The entire variable domain, with the rest obtained from reference TRBV5-1 and TRBJ2-5, is as follows: KAGVTQTPRYLIKTRGQQVTLSCSPISGHRSVSWYQQTPGQGLQFLFEYFSETQRNKGNFPGRFSGRQFSNSRSEMNVSTLELGDSALYLCASSLVGAGYQETQYFGPGTRLLVL.

The chain couples TRBV5-1 to TRBJ2-5; 10 bases align to TRBD2. CDR1 and CDR2 (germline): SGHRS, YFSETQ. The CDR3 consists of 16 residues. V dropped 2 bases and J dropped 6; count of bases not matched to a gene: 10. DNA for the CDR3: TGCGCCAGCAGCTTAATAGCGGGGGGCGCCGAGAAGACCCAGTACTTC. The encoded protein is CASSLIAGGAEKTQYF.

In this sample, this clone turned up a few times. The CDR3 protein is CASAEVVNTEAFF. The CDR3 DNA sequence: TGCGCCAGCGCGGAGGTAGTGAACACTGAAGCTTTCTTT. This chain links TRBV5-1 with TRBJ1-1; D is undetermined. The germline V gene has CDR1 SGHRS and CDR2 YFSETQ. The CDR3 spans 13 residues. V was pared by 7 bases and J by 0 bases, with 10 bases between.

This chain uses TRBV5-1 with TRBJ2-1, with 11 bases that match TRBD2. This CDR3 has 14 residues. With V trimmed by 6 bases and J by 6 bases, 5 bases remained unmatched. CDR1 SGHRS and CDR2 YFSETQ come from the germline V gene. The CDR3 spells CASKGTSGLNEQFF. In nucleotides, the CDR3 is TGCGCCAGCAAAGGGACTAGCGGTCTCAATGAGCAGTTCTTC.

The chain couples TRBV30 to TRBJ2-7, with D perhaps TRBD1 (6 bases). This CDR3 has 13 residues. Trimming took off 8 bases at V and 1 base at J, with 15 bases between the two ends. CDR1 and CDR2 from the germline V gene are GTSNPN and SVGIG (reference sequence). CDR3 amino acids: CAGETGFSYEQYF. CDR3 DNA sequence: TGTGCCGGAGAAACAGGGTTTTCCTACGAGCAGTACTTC.

This clone came up once. The chain uses TRBV11-3 and TRBJ2-3; D gene uncertain. Germline lookup yields CDR1 SGHNT and CDR2 YENEEA. Trimming shortened V by 1 base and J by 0 bases, and 5 bases separated the two germline ends. This CDR3 has 14 residues. This CDR3 is CASSLGGSTDTQYF. The CDR3 region has the DNA TGTGCCAGCAGCTTAGGCGGAAGCACAGATACGCAGTATTTT.

This clone was seen a single time. This sequence joins TRBV9 and TRBJ2-2, with 9 bases aligning to TRBD1. The junction had 6 bases not matched to a gene; V was cut back by 4 bases and J by 8 bases. CDR3 length: 14 residues. Germline CDR1 SGDLS, CDR2 YYNGEE. The CDR3 coding sequence is TGTGCCAGCAGCCCGACAGGGGGTTCGGGGGAGCTGTTTTTT. Its translation: CASSPTGGSGELFF.

V gene TRBV12-5 combines with J gene TRBJ1-3; D may be TRBD1 (5 bases). Germline V lookup: CDR1 LGHNT, CDR2 FRNRAP. The ends were cut back, 6 bases at V and 0 bases at J, with 12 bases in the middle. This CDR3 spans 15 amino acids. The CDR3 here is CASGEMGLSGNTIYF. Written as DNA, the CDR3 is TGTGCTAGTGGGGAAATGGGACTCTCTGGAAACACCATATATTTT.

For this clone: Other DNA sequences within the sample encode an identical CDR3. The chain joins TRBV3-1 (or the pseudogene TRBV3-2) to TRBJ1-2; 10 bases map to TRBD1. After removal of 4 bases from V and 3 bases from J, the junction contained 2 bases not matched to a gene. The CDR3 is made up of 14 amino acids. In germline, CDR1 is LGHDT, CDR2 YNNKEL (reference sequence). CDR3 sequence reads: CASSLGQGDYGYTF. DNA for the CDR3: TGTGCCAGCAGCCTTGGACAGGGGGACTATGGCTACACCTTC.

This chain connects TRBV30 to TRBJ1-4; D call uncertain. Trimming pared 6 bases from V and 4 bases from J, leaving 18 bases between. The germline gives CDR1 GTSNPN, CDR2 SVGIG (reference sequence). This CDR3 is built from 15 residues. The CDR3 sequence: CACSIDWAGNEKLFF. CDR3 sequence (DNA): TGTGCCTGTTCCATCGACTGGGCGGGTAATGAAAAACTGTTTTTT.

The rearrangement links TRBV7-8 to TRBJ1-1, with TRBD1 matching over 7 bases. The V segment lost 5 bases and the J segment 1 base; nucleotides outside the gene matches: 10. This CDR3 has 16 amino acids. The germline CDR1 and CDR2 sequences are SGHVS and FQNEAQ. CDR3 loop: CASSPRGRGANTEAFF. CDR3 DNA: TGTGCCAGCAGCCCCCGAGGCAGGGGGGCGAACACTGAAGCTTTCTTT.

The chain couples TRBV3-1 (or the pseudogene TRBV3-2) to TRBJ2-2; 7 bases are a match to TRBD1. V shed 3 bases, J shed 0 bases, and the junction held 13 bases outside the gene matches. This CDR3 has 19 amino acids. Germline V CDR1 and CDR2: LGHDT, YNNKEL (reference sequence). CDR3 nucleotides: TGTGCCAGCAGCCATAAAGGGGGCGGCCTTAAAACGAACACCGGGGAGCTGTTTTTT. The encoded protein is CASSHKGGGLKTNTGELFF.

As to this clone: The sample holds other DNA sequences that translate to the same CDR3. J is TRBJ2-5 and V is TRBV7-2, with D possibly TRBD2 on 5 matching bases. The CDR3 is 14 amino acids. Germline values: CDR1 SGHTA, CDR2 FQGNSA. Trimming shortened V by 2 bases and J by 1 base, and 8 bases separated the two germline ends. This chain's CDR3 is CASSLSRGQETQYF. The DNA of the CDR3 is TGTGCCAGCAGCTTAAGTCGGGGCCAAGAGACCCAGTACTTC.

The V gene is TRBV12-3 or TRBV12-4, the J gene TRBJ1-6; 9 bases are a match to TRBD1. This CDR3 is 13 amino acids long. J was trimmed by 10 bases and V by 6 bases; bases with no gene match: 4. CDR3 coding DNA: TGTGCCAGCAGGGGACAGGGCCCATCACCCCTCCACTTT. It is translated as CASRGQGPSPLHF.

There are a few counts of this clone. The rearrangement uses TRBV3-1 (or the pseudogene TRBV3-2) and TRBJ2-3, with TRBD2 matching 9 bases. V gave up 0 bases and J gave up 0 bases; unmatched junction bases: 10. The CDR3 loop spans 19 amino acids. Germline values: CDR1 LGHDT, CDR2 YNNKEL (reference sequence). In DNA, the CDR3 is TGTGCCAGCAGCCAAGAGGAACCTAGCGGGGACACTAGCACAGATACGCAGTATTTT. Its translation: CASSQEEPSGDTSTDTQYF.

The V gene is TRBV3-1 (or the pseudogene TRBV3-2), the J gene TRBJ1-2, with 10 bases aligning to TRBD1. The V and J ends lost 4 bases and 6 bases, in that order; junction bases with no gene match: 8. The CDR3 runs 15 residues. Germline loops: CDR1 LGHDT, CDR2 YNNKEL (reference sequence). CDR3 DNA sequence: TGTGCCAGCAGCCTCCGGGACAGGGGATCTGATGGCTACACCTTC. This sequence encodes CASSLRDRGSDGYTF.

The chain recombines TRBV29-1 with TRBJ2-3, with a possible D match to TRBD1 (5 bases). The CDR3 spans 14 residues. Germline CDR1 SQVTM, CDR2 ANQGSEA. V shed 4 bases and J shed 0 bases, with 11 bases lying between them. DNA for the CDR3: TGCAGCGTTGCGACAGTAGTTAGCACAGATACGCAGTATTTT. It translates to CSVATVVSTDTQYF.

V is TRBV14 and J is TRBJ2-5, with 7 bases fitting TRBD1. The CDR3 extends over 18 amino acids. V gave up 4 bases and J gave up 2 bases; unmatched junction bases: 16. Germline CDR1 is SGHDN and CDR2 is FVKESK. The chain's CDR3 is CASSPPHRGLPFQETQYF. In DNA form, the CDR3 reads TGTGCCAGCAGCCCCCCGCACAGGGGCCTACCTTTTCAAGAGACCCAGTACTTC. Based on the CDR3 plus reference TRBV14 and TRBJ2-5, the full variable domain is EAGVTQFPSHSVIEKGQTVTLRCDPISGHDNLYWYRRVMGKEIKFLLHFVKESKQDESGMPNNRFLAERTGGTYSTLKVQPAELEDSGVYFCASSPPHRGLPFQETQYFGPGTRLLVL.

V usage is TRBV5-6 and J usage is TRBJ1-1, with D possibly matching TRBD1 (5 bases). Looked up from germline, CDR1 is SGHDT and CDR2 is YYEEEE. V was clipped by 1 base and J by 10 bases, with 20 bases between them. The CDR3 consists of 15 residues. The CDR3: CASSLLVARGEVAFF. CDR3 bases: TGTGCCAGCAGCTTGCTGGTTGCCCGGGGGGAAGTAGCTTTCTTT.

The rearrangement links TRBV19 to TRBJ1-5, with D unresolved. V was trimmed by 11 bases and J by 0 bases, leaving 17 bases between them. This CDR3 region has 15 residues. CDR1 is LNHDA, CDR2 SQIVND, per germline (reference sequence). DNA for the CDR3: TGTGCCTCCCAAGTAGAATTTCATAGCAATCAGCCCCAGCATTTT. Its protein is CASQVEFHSNQPQHF.

The V and J genes are TRBV9 and TRBJ1-1, with D uncertain. This CDR3 has 14 amino acids. V dropped 6 bases and J dropped 4 bases, with 16 bases sitting between them. Germline CDR1 reads SGDLS; CDR2 reads YYNGEE. As DNA, the CDR3 is TGTGCCAGCAAAAGTGACCTCCGGGGCACTGAAGCTTTCTTT. This codes for CASKSDLRGTEAFF.

The sample holds one count of this clone. The gene calls are TRBV7-2 and TRBJ2-1; no clear D. Trimming pared 1 base from V and 9 bases from J, leaving 13 bases between. The length of the CDR3 is 14 residues. Germline lookup yields CDR1 SGHTA and CDR2 FQGNSA. The CDR3 sequence is CASSLEVWAPEQFF. CDR3 in DNA: TGTGCCAGCAGCTTAGAGGTCTGGGCCCCTGAGCAGTTCTTC.

The chain couples TRBV6-5 to TRBJ1-5, with D perhaps matching TRBD1 (6 bases). Germline CDR1 and CDR2: MNHEY and SVGAGI. The CDR3 totals 13 residues. V shed 7 bases and J shed 4 bases, with 11 bases lying between them. Here the CDR3 reads CASTGQSNQPQHF. Here the CDR3 DNA reads TGTGCCAGCACTGGACAGTCAAATCAGCCCCAGCATTTT.

J is TRBJ1-1 and V is TRBV25-1; possible D gene TRBD1, 6 bases. The CDR3 runs 15 residues. Germline-derived CDR1 and CDR2 are MGHDK and SYGVNS. Trimming stripped 1 base from V and 3 bases from J, with 12 bases between. The CDR3 sequence is CASSEWGPGDTEAFF. CDR3 nucleotides: TGTGCCAGCAGTGAATGGGGGCCCGGGGACACTGAAGCTTTCTTT.

The chain links TRBV3-1 (or the pseudogene TRBV3-2) to TRBJ2-2, with 12 bases that match TRBD2. Germline CDR1 is LGHDT and CDR2 is YNNKEL (reference sequence). V shed 5 bases, J shed 6 bases, and the junction held 7 bases outside the gene matches. The CDR3 totals 16 residues. The CDR3 is CASSTPTSGSSGELFF. The DNA for the CDR3 is TGTGCCAGCAGCACACCGACTAGCGGGAGTTCCGGGGAGCTGTTTTTT.

The chain carries TRBV5-1 and TRBJ2-2; TRBD2 might be the D (5 bases). Germline CDR1 SGHRS, CDR2 YFSETQ. The CDR3 extends over 15 amino acids. V lost 4 bases and J 3 bases, leaving 13 bases between the germline ends. CDR3 in amino acids: CASSPRGSYTGELFF. The DNA for the CDR3 is TGCGCCAGCAGCCCCCGGGGTAGTTACACCGGGGAGCTGTTTTTT.

This sequence joins TRBV7-8 and TRBJ2-1; D may be TRBD1 (6 bases). Germline CDR1 SGHVS, CDR2 FQNEAQ. The CDR3 is made up of 16 amino acids. The V end lost 4 bases, the J end lost 4 bases, and 17 bases lay between the germline ends. For the CDR3, the DNA is TGTGCCAGCAGCTCGTCAACAGGGCCGACTTACAATGAGCAGTTCTTC. It codes for CASSSSTGPTYNEQFF.

The chain joins TRBV7-3 to TRBJ2-2; perhaps TRBD1 as D (5 bases). The CDR3 runs to 16 residues. The germline CDR1 and CDR2 sequences are SGHTA and FQGTGA. Trimming took 5 bases from V and 0 from J, leaving 13 bases between them. CDR3 nucleotide sequence: TGTGCCAGCAGCCAAAGGGGAATTACGAACACCGGGGAGCTGTTTTTT. Encoded protein: CASSQRGITNTGELFF.